The text below deals with one T cell receptor (beta chain). Only one count was recorded for this clone. There is no known antigen for this receptor. No base quality information exists; no much larger clone differs at one position. After removal of 1 base from V and 4 bases from J, the junction retains 7 bases not matched to a gene. The germline V gene supplies CDR1 SGDLS and CDR2 YYNGEE. From the cysteine through the phenylalanine, the CDR3 covers 16 amino acids. The kept DNA is CDR3 alone, 48 bases in frame from the first base. This entry is derived from a study of Ad26.COV2.S vaccination and SARS-CoV-2 variants (dated by TCRdb to the early 2020s). The study in broad terms: Vaccine-arm donors were drawn from COV1001, a multicentre, randomized, double-blind, placebo-controlled phase I-IIa trial of Ad26.COV2.S in healthy adults. Trial participants were randomized into five groups of five: low-dose or high-dose Ad26.COV2.S given once or twice, or placebo on both occasions. A total of approximately 30 samples were included in the TCR-sequenced set, comprising roughly 20 Ad26.COV2.S vaccine recipients, 5 placebo recipients and 8 SARS-CoV-2 convalescent individuals. Blinding of investigators to trial group allocation was maintained during experiments and outcome assessment. Dosing of Ad26.COV2.S was intramuscular, at either 5x10^10 or 1x10^11 viral particles, delivered as one shot or as two shots spaced 56 days apart. The specificity and breadth of SARS-CoV-2-reactive T cell receptors after Ad26.COV2.S vaccination were assessed by TCRbeta repertoire sequencing.

The paper's findings and limits, for the study overall: Vaccine and placebo recipients had comparable non-spike TCR breadth, which fits with the vaccine containing only spike. Higher spike-specific TCR breadth was observed in Ad26.COV2.S recipients than in placebo recipients (P = 0.0014). The authors noted that the TCR breadth and depth analyses may have underestimated total T cell responses. After vaccination, substantial breadth of spike-specific CD8+ and CD4+ T cell responses was reported. The study was not powered to compare responses between vaccine doses or regimens.

The treatment or condition label, read with the paper, signifies: approximately 18 received Ad26.COV2.S at low or high dose, single or two shots; roughly five received placebo; per-sample allocation not given. For vaccine and placebo recipients, repertoires were sequenced using samples collected on day 63 after the first injection. In Cohort 1b, fewer than 30 adults aged 18-55 years were enrolled at a single site in Boston, USA, between 29 July and 7 August 2020. Ad26.COV2.S was a replication-incompetent adenovirus type 26 vector that expressed a prefusion-stabilized SARS-CoV-2 spike protein derived from the original Wuhan strain. TCRbeta CDR3 regions were sequenced with the immunoSEQ Assay. After extraction, genomic DNA underwent amplification by bias-controlled multiplex PCR, followed by high-throughput sequencing. Under the source paper's analysis protocol: To quantify the absolute abundance of every unique TCRbeta CDR3 region, sequences were collapsed and filtered. T cell fraction was estimated by normalizing TCRbeta template counts to usable DNA, with usable DNA measured through amplification of reference genes found in all nucleated cells. Repertoire TCRs were annotated as SARS-CoV-2-specific when V gene, CDR3 amino acid sequence and J gene were exactly matched to a known reactive TCR set. The reference SARS-CoV-2 TCR set was derived from MIRA and filtered for enrichment in COVID-19-positive ImmuneCODE repertoires, a step that removed public or cross-reactive TCRs. Based on the MIRA antigens, annotated TCRs were further analysed at the level of specific ORF or position within ORF. Breadth was defined as annotated unique rearrangements over total unique productive rearrangements; depth was the summed frequency of those rearrangements. TCR breadth was compared between groups using two-sided Wilcoxon rank-sum tests. TCRdb's version of the immuneACCESS table is confined to in-frame rearrangements and falls short of the full clone set. An unresolved V gene accounts for under half of the shortfall where checked; the remainder is of unknown origin. That table supplies the V and J calls and clone size; D and trimming were determined from the DNA. Recorded for this sample are about 400,000 clones; about nine tenths of them occurred a single time. The ten largest clones represent under 2% of the sample.

Sequencing was performed on peripheral blood, taken in a trial of Ad26.COV2.S vaccine versus placebo. The TCR comes from a person between 18 and 65 years old who received the Ad26.COV2.S COVID-19 vaccine or a placebo. This sequence uses TRBV9 and TRBJ2-2; 7 bases in the junction line up with TRBD1. The nucleotide sequence reads as follows: TGTGCCAGCAGCGTAATCACAGGGGCGGGCACCGGGGAGCTGTTTTTT. It translates as CASSVITGAGTGELFF.